One sample yielded the 5 T cell receptor beta chains listed below, sequenced in a study of blood T cell repertoires in COVID-19. The method was immunoSEQ multiplex PCR; TCRdb's version includes in-frame clones alone and lacks a portion of them. The table has about 180,000 clones, 85% to 90% seen once; the top ten hold less than 25%. Sequenced: peripheral blood. These receptors all come from a man between 65 and 80 years old with active or convalescent COVID-19.

This clone was counted between two and nine times. The chain uses TRBV7-2 and TRBJ2-2; perhaps TRBD2 as D (6 bases). The germline CDR1 and CDR2 sequences are SGHTA and FQGNSA. V was trimmed by 6 bases and J by 3 bases, leaving 17 bases between them. CDR3 length: 16 amino acids. CDR3 in amino acids: CASRPGLPSDTGELFF. In DNA, the CDR3 is TGTGCCAGCAGACCGGGACTCCCGTCAGACACCGGGGAGCTGTTTTTT.

The rearrangement joins TRBV5-4 to TRBJ1-2; 9 positions agree with TRBD1. The length of the CDR3 is 16 residues. Looked up from germline, CDR1 is SGHNT and CDR2 is YYREEE (reference sequence). The ends lost 0 bases at V and 8 bases at J; junction bases unmatched: 11. CDR3 loop: CASSLGMIQGARGYTF. The CDR3 DNA reads as TGTGCCAGCAGCTTGGGGATGATACAGGGGGCGCGCGGCTACACCTTC.

The CDR3 DNA is TGCGCCAGCAGCCAAGTAATAGCTCTCGGTAGGATCGAGCAGTACTTC. Its protein is CASSQVIALGRIEQYF. The V call is TRBV4-1, the J call TRBJ2-7; D unclear. The V and J ends lost 1 base and 6 bases respectively, with 19 bases between them. The CDR3 contains 16 residues. Per the germline V gene, CDR1 is MGHRA and CDR2 is YSYEKL.

This clone has only one observation. The rearrangement uses TRBV19 and TRBJ1-4; D remains unclear. The CDR3 sequence is 15 residues long. CDR1 LNHDA and CDR2 SQIVND come from the germline V gene (reference sequence). V lost 5 bases, J lost 4 bases, and 14 bases lay in between. CDR3 in DNA: TGTGCCAGTAGTCCGTTAAGAGAATATAATGAAAAACTGTTTTTT. Its protein is CASSPLREYNEKLFF.

A single count supports this clone. This sequence joins TRBV9 and TRBJ2-1; TRBD2 is a possible D gene (7 bases). The CDR3 totals 16 residues. Germline CDR1 reads SGDLS; CDR2 reads YYNGEE. V was pared by 4 bases and J by 4 bases, with 18 bases between. The CDR3 bases are TGTGCCAGCAGCCCCCGGGGGGCGGGACATTACAATGAGCAGTTCTTC. It translates to CASSPRGAGHYNEQFF. The full variable domain, completed using reference TRBV9 and TRBJ2-1, is DSGVTQTPKHLITATGQRVTLRCSPRSGDLSVYWYQQSLDQGLQFLIQYYNGEERAKGNILERFSAQQFPDLHSELNLSSLELGDSALYFCASSPRGAGHYNEQFFGPGTRLTVL.